Given below is one T cell receptor beta chain in context. Its antigen is not identified. Germline CDR1 reads MNHNS; CDR2 reads SASEGT. V shed 5 bases and J 11 bases; nucleotides not matched to a gene: 6. The CDR3 length is 12 residues. cDNA synthesis used the whole RNA isolate, giving expressed TCRB sequences. Naive, central memory and regulatory T cell samples produced a mean of about 3.5 million reads. The table came from immunoSEQ multiplex PCR; TCRdb's copy has only in-frame clones and leaves some out. The sample holds about 410,000 clones; 14% are singletons and the top ten take roughly 0.035%. These data belong to a study of beta chain features in type 1 diabetes. Whole-study findings and limits: Insertions at VDJ junctions were less frequent in type 1 diabetes patients. These patients also deleted more nucleotides at the same junctions. These data did not resolve whether HLA type affects TCRB rearrangement. Within patients, naive, central memory and Treg TCRB repertoires seemed more similar than within healthy donors.

The chain couples TRBV6-1 to TRBJ2-1, with 7 bases that match TRBD1. This TCR derives from a man aged 25-40 years in good health. The sample taken for sequencing was naive CD4+ T cells from blood. CDR3 residues: CASSSGDRQQFF. CDR3 nucleotide sequence: TGTGCCAGCAGTTCCGGGGACAGACAGCAGTTCTTC.